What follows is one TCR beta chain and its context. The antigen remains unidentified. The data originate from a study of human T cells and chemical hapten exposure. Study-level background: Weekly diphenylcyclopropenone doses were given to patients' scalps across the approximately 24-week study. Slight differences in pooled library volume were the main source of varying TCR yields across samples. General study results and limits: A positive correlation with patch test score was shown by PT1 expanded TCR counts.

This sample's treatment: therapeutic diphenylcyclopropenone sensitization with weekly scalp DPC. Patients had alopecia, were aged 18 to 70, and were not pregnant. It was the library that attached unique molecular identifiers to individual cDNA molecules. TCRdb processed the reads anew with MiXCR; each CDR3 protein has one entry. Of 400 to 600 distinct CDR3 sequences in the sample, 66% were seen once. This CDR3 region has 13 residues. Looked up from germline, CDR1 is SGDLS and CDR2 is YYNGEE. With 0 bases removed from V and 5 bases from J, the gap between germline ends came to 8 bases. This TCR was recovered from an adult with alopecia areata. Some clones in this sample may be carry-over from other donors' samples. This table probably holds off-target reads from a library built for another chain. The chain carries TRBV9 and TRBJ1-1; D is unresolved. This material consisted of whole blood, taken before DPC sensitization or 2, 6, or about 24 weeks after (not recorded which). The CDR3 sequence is CASSVVPGTEAFF. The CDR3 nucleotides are TGTGCCAGCAGCGTAGTCCCCGGGACTGAAGCTTTCTTT.